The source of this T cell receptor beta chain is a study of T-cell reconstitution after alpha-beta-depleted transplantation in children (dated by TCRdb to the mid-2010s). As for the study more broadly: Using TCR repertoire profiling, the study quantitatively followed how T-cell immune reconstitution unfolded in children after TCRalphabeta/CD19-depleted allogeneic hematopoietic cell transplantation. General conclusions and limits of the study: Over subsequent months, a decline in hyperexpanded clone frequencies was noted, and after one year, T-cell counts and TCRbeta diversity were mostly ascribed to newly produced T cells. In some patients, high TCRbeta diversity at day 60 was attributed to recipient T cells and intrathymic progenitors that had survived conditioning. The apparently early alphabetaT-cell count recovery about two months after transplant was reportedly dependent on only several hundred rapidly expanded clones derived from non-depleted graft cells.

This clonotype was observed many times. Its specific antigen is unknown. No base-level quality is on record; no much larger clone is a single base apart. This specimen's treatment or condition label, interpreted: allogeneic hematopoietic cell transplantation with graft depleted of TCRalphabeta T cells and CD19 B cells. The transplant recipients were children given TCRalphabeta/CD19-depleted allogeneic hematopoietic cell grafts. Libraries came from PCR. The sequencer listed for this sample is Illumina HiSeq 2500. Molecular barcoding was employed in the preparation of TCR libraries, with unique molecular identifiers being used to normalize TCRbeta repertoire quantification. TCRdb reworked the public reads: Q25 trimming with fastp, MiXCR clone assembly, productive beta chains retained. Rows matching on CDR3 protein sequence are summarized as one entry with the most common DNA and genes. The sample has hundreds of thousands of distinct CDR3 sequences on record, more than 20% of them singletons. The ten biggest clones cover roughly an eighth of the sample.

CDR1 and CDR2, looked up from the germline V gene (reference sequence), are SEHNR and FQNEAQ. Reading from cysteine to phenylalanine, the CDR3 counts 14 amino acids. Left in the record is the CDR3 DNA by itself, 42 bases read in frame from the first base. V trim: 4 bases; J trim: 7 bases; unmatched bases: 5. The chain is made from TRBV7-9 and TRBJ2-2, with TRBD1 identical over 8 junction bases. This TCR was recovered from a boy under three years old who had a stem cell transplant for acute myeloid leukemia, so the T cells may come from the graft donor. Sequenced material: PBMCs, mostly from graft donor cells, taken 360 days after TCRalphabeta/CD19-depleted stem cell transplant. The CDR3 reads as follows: CASSSTGGNGELFF. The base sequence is TGTGCCAGCAGCTCCACAGGGGGGAACGGGGAGCTGTTTTTT.